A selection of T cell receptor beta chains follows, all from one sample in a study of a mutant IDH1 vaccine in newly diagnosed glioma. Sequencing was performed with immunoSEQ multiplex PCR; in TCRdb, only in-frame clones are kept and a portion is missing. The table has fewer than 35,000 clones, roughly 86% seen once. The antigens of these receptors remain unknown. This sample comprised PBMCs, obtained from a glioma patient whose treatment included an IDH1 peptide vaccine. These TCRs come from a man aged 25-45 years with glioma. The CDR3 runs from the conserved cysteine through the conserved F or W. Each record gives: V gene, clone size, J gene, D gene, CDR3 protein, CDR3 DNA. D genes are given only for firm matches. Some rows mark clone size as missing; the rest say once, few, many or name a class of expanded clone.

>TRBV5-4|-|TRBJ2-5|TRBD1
CASSTATGAQETQYF
TGTGCCAGCAGCACCGCAACAGGGGCGCAAGAGACCCAGTACTTC
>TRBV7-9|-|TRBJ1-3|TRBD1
CASSKQGASGNTIYF
TGTGCCAGCAGCAAACAGGGGGCCAGTGGAAACACCATATATTTT
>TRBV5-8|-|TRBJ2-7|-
CASSLRGYEQYF
TGTGCCAGCAGCTTAAGAGGCTACGAGCAGTACTTC
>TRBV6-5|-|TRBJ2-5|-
CASSYSPAVQETQYF
TGTGCCAGCAGTTACTCTCCGGCGGTTCAAGAGACCCAGTACTTC
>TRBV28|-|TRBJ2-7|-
CASSHTIAYEQYF
TGTGCCAGCAGTCACACTATAGCCTACGAGCAGTACTTC
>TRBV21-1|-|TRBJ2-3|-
CASSSGTSGRRPDTQYF
TGTGCCAGCAGCTCCGGGACTAGCGGGAGACGTCCGGATACGCAGTATTTT
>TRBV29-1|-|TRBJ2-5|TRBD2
CSVEAWGGEETQYF
TGCAGCGTTGAAGCCTGGGGGGGGGAAGAGACCCAGTACTTC
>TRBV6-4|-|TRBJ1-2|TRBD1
CASSDAGGSDYGYTF
TGTGCCAGCAGTGACGCAGGGGGCAGTGACTATGGCTACACCTTC
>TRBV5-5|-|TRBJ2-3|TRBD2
CASSRDFLAGGTDTQYF
TGTGCCAGCAGCCGGGACTTTCTAGCGGGAGGTACAGATACGCAGTATTTT
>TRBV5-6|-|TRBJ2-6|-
CASSLVLGQGSGANVLTF
TGTGCCAGCAGCTTGGTTCTAGGCCAGGGATCCGGGGCCAACGTCCTGACTTTC
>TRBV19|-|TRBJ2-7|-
CASSIGGEGYGQYF
TGTGCCAGTAGTATCGGGGGAGAGGGTTACGGGCAGTACTTC
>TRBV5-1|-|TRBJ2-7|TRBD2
CASGPGTSGAYEQYF
TGCGCCAGCGGACCTGGGACTAGCGGGGCCTACGAGCAGTACTTC
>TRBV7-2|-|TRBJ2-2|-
CASSLGQPPGELFF
TGTGCCAGCAGCTTAGGGCAGCCCCCCGGGGAGCTGTTTTTT
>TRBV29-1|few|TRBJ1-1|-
CSANVMNTEAFF
TGCAGCGCCAACGTAATGAACACTGAAGCTTTCTTT
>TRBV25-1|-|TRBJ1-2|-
CASSERGHYGYTF
TGTGCCAGCAGTGAACGGGGGCACTATGGCTACACCTTC
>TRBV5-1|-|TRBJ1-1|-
CASSLWTANTEAFF
TGCGCCAGCAGCTTGTGGACAGCGAACACTGAAGCTTTCTTT
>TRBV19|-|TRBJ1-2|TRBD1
CASSRQGSYYGYTF
TGTGCCAGTAGTCGACAGGGATCCTACTATGGCTACACCTTC
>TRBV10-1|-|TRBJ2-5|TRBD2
CASGGRATETQYF
TGCGCCAGCGGCGGGAGGGCCACCGAGACCCAGTACTTC
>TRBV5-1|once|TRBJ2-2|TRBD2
CASSLVGLAEYTGELFF
TGCGCCAGCAGCTTGGTGGGACTAGCGGAATACACCGGGGAGCTGTTTTTT
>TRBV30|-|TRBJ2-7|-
CAWSVRGGPDEQYF
TGTGCCTGGAGTGTACGTGGGGGCCCTGACGAGCAGTACTTC
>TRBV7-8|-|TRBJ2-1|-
CASSRRAEYNEQFF
TGTGCCAGCAGCCGCCGAGCAGAGTACAATGAGCAGTTCTTC
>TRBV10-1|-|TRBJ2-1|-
CASGRPGAYNEQFF
TGCGCCAGCGGCCGCCCCGGGGCATACAATGAGCAGTTCTTC
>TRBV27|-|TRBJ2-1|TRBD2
CAGSGTSEDEQFF
TGTGCCGGCAGCGGGACTAGTGAGGATGAGCAGTTCTTC
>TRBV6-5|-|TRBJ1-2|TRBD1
CASSSGQGQYGYTF
TGTGCCAGCAGTTCGGGACAGGGGCAGTATGGCTACACCTTC
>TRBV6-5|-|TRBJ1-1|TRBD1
CASSYRMTGGNTEAFF
TGTGCCAGCAGTTACAGGATGACAGGGGGAAACACTGAAGCTTTCTTT
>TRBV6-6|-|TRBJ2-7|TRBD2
CASRANLGGDEQYF
TGTGCCAGCAGGGCCAACCTCGGGGGGGACGAGCAGTACTTC
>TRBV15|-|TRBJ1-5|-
CATRLVHSNQPQHF
TGTGCCACCAGGTTGGTACACTCCAATCAGCCCCAGCATTTT
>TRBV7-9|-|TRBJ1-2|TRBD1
CASSSGTGGSGYTF
TGTGCCAGCAGCTCTGGGACAGGGGGATCTGGCTACACCTTC
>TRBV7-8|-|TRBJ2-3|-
CASSPPSTDTQYF
TGTGCCAGCAGCCCTCCTAGCACAGATACGCAGTATTTT
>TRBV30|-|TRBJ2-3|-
CAWSVGAGGVGGTDTQYF
TGTGCCTGGAGTGTAGGAGCGGGTGGGGTCGGCGGCACAGATACGCAGTATTTT
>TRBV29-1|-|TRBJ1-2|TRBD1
CSVGHQGQGATF
TGCAGCGTTGGACACCAGGGACAGGGGGCAACCTTC
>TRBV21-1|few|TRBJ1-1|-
CASSKVGGRRNMNTEAFF
TGTGCCAGCAGCAAAGTCGGGGGAAGGAGGAATATGAACACTGAAGCTTTCTTT
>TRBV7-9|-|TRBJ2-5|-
CASSLAFGRVETQYF
TGTGCCAGCAGCTTAGCCTTTGGCAGGGTGGAGACCCAGTACTTC
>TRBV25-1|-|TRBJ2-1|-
CASSEGSGPYYEQFF
TGTGCCAGCAGTGAAGGTAGCGGACCTTATTATGAGCAGTTCTTC